This T cell receptor (beta chain) was captured by sequencing in a study of blood T cell repertoires in COVID-19. Study background: Sources were T cells, B-cell-depleted T cells, or PBMCs; the material itself was cDNA or gDNA.

Trimming shortened V by 7 bases and J by 2 bases, and 11 bases separated the two germline ends. The germline V gene encodes CDR1 MNHNY and CDR2 SVGAGI (reference sequence). This CDR3 has 14 residues. Some clones are missing from TCRdb's copy, which holds only in-frame ones; the method was immunoSEQ multiplex PCR. The sample contains over 350,000 clones, approximately 88% of which appear only once. The chain joins TRBV6-6 to TRBJ2-2, with D perhaps matching TRBD1 (5 bases). The specimen was PBMCs or T cells enriched from blood (not recorded which). This TCR came from a woman aged 30 to 39 with acute COVID-19. CDR3 sequence (DNA): TGTGCCAGCACGGACAAATTAAACACCGGGGAGCTGTTTTTT. Protein product: CASTDKLNTGELFF.